Shown below are 24 T cell receptor beta chains from a single sample sequenced in a study of beta chain features in type 1 diabetes. Reverse transcription of all isolated RNA meant that expressed TCRB transcripts were sequenced. The protocol was immunoSEQ multiplex PCR, while the TCRdb copy is restricted to in-frame clones and leaves out a portion. The data contain under 500,000 clones, about 29% of them singletons. Sequencing was done on a sample of naive CD4+ T cells from blood. The receptors originated from a man aged 18-30 years in good health.

In this sample, this clone turned up a few times. This chain links TRBV9 with TRBJ2-1; TRBD2 is a possible D gene (7 bases). CDR1 is SGDLS, CDR2 YYNGEE, per germline. V lost 5 bases to trimming and J lost 9 bases, with 24 bases between them. The CDR3 contains 16 residues. CDR3: CASSPWGQGGEGEQFF. The CDR3 bases are TGTGCCAGCAGTCCCTGGGGGCAGGGAGGGGAGGGTGAGCAGTTCTTC.

This clone was seen a handful of times. CDR3 amino acids: CASSVETGNYGYTF. The DNA of the CDR3 is TGTGCCAGCAGCGTAGAAACAGGGAACTATGGCTACACCTTC. The chain employs TRBV9 and TRBJ1-2, with D possibly TRBD1 on 6 matching bases. V gave up 0 bases and J gave up 2 bases, with 8 bases separating them. Germline-derived CDR1 and CDR2 are SGDLS and YYNGEE. The CDR3 runs to 14 residues.

The J gene is TRBJ2-7, the V gene TRBV5-4; tentative D call: TRBD1 (6 bases). Per germline, CDR1 SGHNT and CDR2 YYREEE (reference sequence). With 0 bases removed from V and 2 bases from J, the gap between germline ends came to 9 bases. This CDR3 spans 14 amino acids. The CDR3 loop reads CASSLATGAYEQYF. The CDR3 DNA reads as TGTGCCAGCAGCTTGGCGACAGGTGCCTACGAGCAGTACTTC.

This sequence joins TRBV30 and TRBJ2-1; 11 bases are shared with TRBD2. Germline loops: CDR1 GTSNPN, CDR2 SVGIG (reference sequence). V gave up 3 bases and J gave up 9 bases; unmatched junction bases: 13. The CDR3 loop spans 16 amino acids. The CDR3 nucleotides are TGTGCCTGGAGGCCCTGGGCTAGCGGGAGGTTTAGTGAGCAGTTCTTC. It specifies CAWRPWASGRFSEQFF.

This clone occurred a few times. The rearrangement links TRBV5-6 to TRBJ1-2; no definite D call. CDR1 is SGHDT and CDR2 is YYEEEE in the germline V gene. V was trimmed by 0 bases and J by 6 bases, leaving 9 bases between them. This CDR3 region has 13 residues. Here the CDR3 DNA reads TGTGCCAGCAGCTTGGCGGCCGGGAATGGCTACACCTTC. This codes for CASSLAAGNGYTF. The whole variable domain, filled in from reference TRBV5-6 and TRBJ1-2, reads DAGVTQSPTHLIKTRGQQVTLRCSPKSGHDTVSWYQQALGQGPQFIFQYYEEEERQRGNFPDRFSGHQFPNYSSELNVNALLLGDSALYLCASSLAAGNGYTFGSGTRLTVV.

This clone appeared a few times. The V call is TRBV15, the J call TRBJ2-2, with D possibly being TRBD2 (5 bases). The V and J ends lost 3 bases and 2 bases respectively, with 16 bases between them. The CDR3 extends over 17 amino acids. From germline, CDR1 is LNHNV and CDR2 YYDKDF (reference sequence). CDR3 nucleotide sequence: TGTGCCACCAGCAGCGGAGGCTGGGCTTACAACACCGGGGAGCTGTTTTTT. Its translation: CATSSGGWAYNTGELFF.

J is TRBJ2-3 and V is TRBV18; D ambiguous. The ends were cut back, 3 bases at V and 0 bases at J, with 4 bases in the middle. The CDR3 spans 13 residues. The germline gives CDR1 KGHSH, CDR2 LQKENI. The CDR3 protein is CASSPISTDTQYF. CDR3 sequence (DNA): TGTGCCAGCTCACCTATTAGCACAGATACGCAGTATTTT.

This clone was observed a handful of times. Other DNA sequences within the sample encode an identical CDR3. The chain combines TRBV7-9 with TRBJ2-1; D remains unclear. The V end was cut by 3 bases, the J end by 9 bases, with 6 bases between. The CDR3 length is 11 residues. Germline-derived CDR1 and CDR2 are SEHNR and FQNEAQ (reference sequence). The CDR3 loop is CASSLGGEQFF. The CDR3 DNA reads as TGTGCCAGCAGCTTGGGTGGTGAGCAGTTCTTC. Supplemented by reference TRBV7-9 and TRBJ2-1, the full variable domain reads DTGVSQNPRHKITKRGQNVTFRCDPISEHNRLYWYRQTLGQGPEFLTYFQNEAQLEKSRLLSDRFSAERPKGSFSTLEIQRTEQGDSAMYLCASSLGGEQFFGPGTRLTVL.

CDR3 region: CASSRAHYEQYF. DNA for the CDR3: TGTGCCAGCAGTAGGGCCCACTACGAGCAGTACTTC. The chain uses TRBV2 and TRBJ2-7; D ambiguous. Trimming pared 5 bases from V and 3 bases from J, leaving 8 bases between. This CDR3 has 12 amino acids. Germline loops: CDR1 SNHLY, CDR2 FYNNEI.

In its sample, this clone was seen a few times. V is TRBV29-1 and J is TRBJ1-1; a weak D match, TRBD1 (6 bases). Germline-derived CDR1 and CDR2 are SQVTM and ANQGSEA. V was pared by 6 bases and J by 0 bases, with 11 bases between. This CDR3 is 13 amino acids long. CDR3 DNA: TGCAGCGTAGCGACAGGCCTGAACACTGAAGCTTTCTTT. Protein sequence: CSVATGLNTEAFF.

This clone has only a few counts. The chain has TRBV29-1 and TRBJ1-1; D gene ambiguous. Germline CDR1 SQVTM, CDR2 ANQGSEA. This CDR3 comprises 15 residues. The germline V and J ends were trimmed by 5 bases and 1 base, with 17 bases remaining between them. The CDR3 loop is CSVSKFTGGNTEAFF. DNA of the CDR3: TGCAGCGTTTCGAAGTTTACGGGAGGGAACACTGAAGCTTTCTTT.

Only a few counts were recorded for this clone. The chain is built from TRBV6-5 and TRBJ2-1; no clear D gene. Germline V gene lookup returns CDR1 MNHEY and CDR2 SVGAGI. Trimming pared 2 bases from V and 13 bases from J, leaving 9 bases between. This CDR3 comprises 11 residues. CDR3 sequence reads: CASSYGGGQFF. The CDR3 nucleotides are TGTGCCAGCAGTTACGGCGGCGGACAGTTCTTC.

The V and J genes are TRBV9 and TRBJ2-5, with D possibly TRBD1 on 5 matching bases. Germline-derived CDR1 and CDR2 are SGDLS and YYNGEE. This CDR3 is built from 14 residues. With 3 bases removed from V and 1 base from J, the gap between germline ends came to 10 bases. The CDR3 DNA reads TGTGCCAGCAGCGGCAAGGGGTCCCAAGAGACCCAGTACTTC. As protein: CASSGKGSQETQYF.

The V call is TRBV7-6, the J call TRBJ2-1, with D perhaps TRBD2 (5 bases). The CDR3 is 17 amino acids. Deletions cut 5 bases from V and 4 bases from J, with 21 bases between. Per the germline V gene, CDR1 is SGHVS and CDR2 is FNYEAQ. The CDR3 here is CASSRVEGTYFYNEQFF. CDR3 DNA: TGTGCCAGCAGCCGAGTCGAGGGCACCTATTTTTACAATGAGCAGTTCTTC.

The V and J genes are TRBV7-2 and TRBJ2-7; TRBD1 is a possible D gene (6 bases). CDR1 is SGHTA, CDR2 FQGNSA, per germline. V lost 3 bases and J 4 bases, leaving 16 bases between the germline ends. CDR3 length: 15 amino acids. CDR3 amino acids: CASSFAGTPEYEQYF. The CDR3 DNA sequence: TGTGCCAGCAGCTTCGCTGGGACACCAGAATACGAGCAGTACTTC.

A few counts support this clone. Other DNA variants within this sample encode the same CDR3. The rearrangement links TRBV20-1 to TRBJ2-7; D could derive from TRBD1 or TRBD2 (6 bases each). V dropped 7 bases and J dropped 2 bases, with 9 bases sitting between them. This CDR3 has 11 residues. Germline V CDR1 and CDR2: DFQATT, SNEGSKA (reference sequence). The DNA for the CDR3 is TGCAGTGTTAGGGGGGCCTACGAGCAGTACTTC. It specifies CSVRGAYEQYF.

The rearrangement joins TRBV30 to TRBJ1-2; D not certain. CDR1 and CDR2 (germline): GTSNPN, SVGIG (reference sequence). Trimming shortened V by 5 bases and J by 8 bases, and 21 bases separated the two germline ends. The CDR3 length is 14 residues. CDR3: CAWGAQIRSGGYTF. As DNA, the CDR3 is TGTGCCTGGGGAGCCCAAATTCGTTCAGGCGGCTACACCTTC.

The V call is TRBV4-2, the J call TRBJ2-7; D possibly matches TRBD1 or TRBD2 (5 bases each). The germline CDR1 and CDR2 sequences are LGHNA and YNFKEQ. This CDR3 contains 16 residues. V dropped 1 base and J dropped 4 bases, with 17 bases sitting between them. As DNA, the CDR3 is TGTGCCAGCAGCCAAGCGGACCGGGACGGCTCATACGAGCAGTACTTC. Residues: CASSQADRDGSYEQYF.

The genes are TRBV6-6 and TRBJ2-2; 11 positions agree with TRBD1. There are 16 residues in the CDR3. Germline values: CDR1 MNHNY, CDR2 SVGAGI (reference sequence). J was trimmed by 5 bases and V by 7 bases; bases with no gene match: 9. The CDR3 sequence: CASKPPGTGGTGELFF. The CDR3, as DNA: TGTGCCAGCAAACCCCCCGGGACAGGGGGGACCGGGGAGCTGTTTTTT.

This clone appeared a few times. The V and J genes are TRBV5-1 and TRBJ2-3; 11 bases are shared with TRBD2. CDR1 and CDR2 (germline): SGHRS, YFSETQ. This CDR3 has 17 residues. The V gene end was trimmed by 0 bases and the J gene end by 2 bases; junction bases not matched to a gene: 5. CDR3 protein: CASSLEGTSGDTDTQYF. Here the CDR3 DNA reads TGCGCCAGCAGCTTGGAAGGGACTAGCGGCGACACAGATACGCAGTATTTT. Filled out from reference TRBV5-1 and TRBJ2-3, the complete variable domain reads KAGVTQTPRYLIKTRGQQVTLSCSPISGHRSVSWYQQTPGQGLQFLFEYFSETQRNKGNFPGRFSGRQFSNSRSEMNVSTLELGDSALYLCASSLEGTSGDTDTQYFGPGTRLTVL.

The gene calls are TRBV5-1 and TRBJ1-5; D is unresolved. Germline loops: CDR1 SGHRS, CDR2 YFSETQ. Trimming took off 4 bases at V and 2 bases at J, with 7 bases between the two ends. The CDR3 sequence is 13 residues long. The CDR3 protein is CASSGDGNQPQHF. CDR3 bases: TGCGCCAGCAGCGGGGATGGCAATCAGCCCCAGCATTTT. Looking up the rest from reference TRBV5-1 and TRBJ1-5 gives the full variable domain: KAGVTQTPRYLIKTRGQQVTLSCSPISGHRSVSWYQQTPGQGLQFLFEYFSETQRNKGNFPGRFSGRQFSNSRSEMNVSTLELGDSALYLCASSGDGNQPQHFGDGTRLSIL.

V gene TRBV15 combines with J gene TRBJ2-3; D is possibly TRBD2 (6 bases). This CDR3 spans 16 amino acids. The germline gives CDR1 LNHNV, CDR2 YYDKDF (reference sequence). V was pared by 5 bases and J by 1 base, with 16 bases between. The CDR3 is CATSPRTISGTDTQYF. DNA of the CDR3: TGTGCCACCAGCCCGCGGACTATTTCTGGCACAGATACGCAGTATTTT.

The sample holds a few counts of this clone. The chain recombines TRBV2 with TRBJ2-2; D not certain. Trimming cost V 5 bases and J 7 bases, with 8 bases left between them. CDR3 length equals 12 residues. Germline values: CDR1 SNHLY, CDR2 FYNNEI. The CDR3 nucleotides read TGTGCCAGCAGTAAAACAAACGGGGAGCTGTTTTTT. This encodes CASSKTNGELFF.

V gene TRBV28 combines with J gene TRBJ1-1; 10 bases are shared with TRBD1. CDR1 and CDR2 from the germline V gene are MDHEN and SYDVKM. This CDR3 is built from 13 residues. The V gene end was trimmed by 3 bases and the J gene end by 11 bases; junction bases not matched to a gene: 6. The DNA for the CDR3 is TGTGCCAGCAGTTTTGACAGGGGGCTGGAGGCTTTCTTT. This sequence encodes CASSFDRGLEAFF.